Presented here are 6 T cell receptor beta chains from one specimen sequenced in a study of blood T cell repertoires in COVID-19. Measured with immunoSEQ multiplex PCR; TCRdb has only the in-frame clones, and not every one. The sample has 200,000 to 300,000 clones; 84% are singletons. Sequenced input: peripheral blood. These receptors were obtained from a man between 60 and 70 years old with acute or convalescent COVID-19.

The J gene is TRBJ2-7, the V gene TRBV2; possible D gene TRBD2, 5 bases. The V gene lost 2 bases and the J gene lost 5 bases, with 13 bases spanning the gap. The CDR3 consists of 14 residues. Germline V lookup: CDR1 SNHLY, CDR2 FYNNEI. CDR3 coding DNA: TGTGCCAGCAGTGAACCGGGGATAGTTAACGAGCAGTACTTC. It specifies CASSEPGIVNEQYF.

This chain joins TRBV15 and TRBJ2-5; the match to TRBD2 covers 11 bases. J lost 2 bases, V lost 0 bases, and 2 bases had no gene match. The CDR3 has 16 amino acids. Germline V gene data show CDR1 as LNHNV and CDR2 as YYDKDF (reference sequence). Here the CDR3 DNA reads TGTGCCACCAGCAGAGACCCTAGCGGGGGGCAAGAGACCCAGTACTTC. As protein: CATSRDPSGGQETQYF.

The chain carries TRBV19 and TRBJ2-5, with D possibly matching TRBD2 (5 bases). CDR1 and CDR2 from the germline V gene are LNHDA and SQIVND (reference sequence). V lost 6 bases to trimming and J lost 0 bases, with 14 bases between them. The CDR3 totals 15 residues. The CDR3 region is CASRTHDGDQETQYF. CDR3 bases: TGTGCCAGTAGGACCCATGACGGGGACCAAGAGACCCAGTACTTC. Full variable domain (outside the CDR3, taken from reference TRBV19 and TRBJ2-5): DGGITQSPKYLFRKEGQNVTLSCEQNLNHDAMYWYRQDPGQGLRLIYYSQIVNDFQKGDIAEGYSVSREKKESFPLTVTSAQKNPTAFYLCASRTHDGDQETQYFGPGTRLLVL.

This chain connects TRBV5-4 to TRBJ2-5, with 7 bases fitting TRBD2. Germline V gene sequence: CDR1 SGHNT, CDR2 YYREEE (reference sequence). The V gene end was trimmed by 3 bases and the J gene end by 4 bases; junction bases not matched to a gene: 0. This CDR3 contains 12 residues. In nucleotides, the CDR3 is TGTGCCAGCAGCTGGGAGGGAGAGACCCAGTACTTC. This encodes CASSWEGETQYF. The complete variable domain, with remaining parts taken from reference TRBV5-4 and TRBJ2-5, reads ETGVTQSPTHLIKTRGQQVTLRCSSQSGHNTVSWYQQALGQGPQFIFQYYREEENGRGNFPPRFSGLQFPNYSSELNVNALELDDSALYLCASSWEGETQYFGPGTRLLVL.

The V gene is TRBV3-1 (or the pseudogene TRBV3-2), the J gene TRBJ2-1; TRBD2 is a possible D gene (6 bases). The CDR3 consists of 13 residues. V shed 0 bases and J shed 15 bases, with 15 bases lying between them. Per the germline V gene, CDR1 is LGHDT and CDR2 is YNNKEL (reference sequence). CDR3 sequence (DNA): TGTGCCAGCAGCCAAGATTCGACTAGTCATTTGTTCTTC. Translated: CASSQDSTSHLFF.

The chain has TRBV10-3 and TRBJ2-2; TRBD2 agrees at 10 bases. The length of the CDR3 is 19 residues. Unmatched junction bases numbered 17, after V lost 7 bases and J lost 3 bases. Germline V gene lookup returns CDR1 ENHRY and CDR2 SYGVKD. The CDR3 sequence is CAIKSGGASGRGYTGELFF. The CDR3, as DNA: TGTGCCATCAAGTCTGGGGGGGCTAGCGGGAGAGGATACACCGGGGAGCTGTTTTTT.